These 32 T cell receptor beta chains share one sample of origin, sequenced in a study of cytomegalovirus exposure and HLA in healthy donors. Researchers ran the PCR with 60 Vbeta and 13 Jbeta primers. Assay used: immunoSEQ multiplex PCR; TCRdb lists only in-frame clones, some missing. This sample yields around 110,000 clones, of which approximately 72% are seen a single time; 1.5% belongs to the top ten. The sequenced sample consisted of PBMCs. These receptors originate from a man between 18 and 29 years old in good health and CMV-seronegative.

The V and J genes are TRBV6-5 and TRBJ1-1, with 7 bases that match TRBD1. The CDR3 extends over 15 amino acids. V dropped 2 bases and J dropped 3; count of bases not matched to a gene: 6. CDR1 and CDR2 (germline): MNHEY, SVGAGI. CDR3 nucleotide sequence: TGTGCCAGCAGTTACATAACAGGGGCCTACACTGAAGCTTTCTTT. Its translation: CASSYITGAYTEAFF.

This rearrangement joins TRBV6-5 to TRBJ1-1; D is unclear. The V end lost 0 bases, the J end lost 6 bases, and 8 bases lay between the germline ends. Germline V gene data show CDR1 as MNHEY and CDR2 as SVGAGI. The CDR3 runs to 13 residues. The CDR3 nucleotides read TGTGCCAGCAGTTACTCGATAGGAGCTGAAGCTTTCTTT. It translates to CASSYSIGAEAFF.

The chain employs TRBV6-5 and TRBJ1-2; 7 nucleotides line up with TRBD1. The germline CDR1 and CDR2 sequences are MNHEY and SVGAGI. This CDR3 is 15 amino acids long. The trim removed 7 bases at V and 7 bases at J, leaving 15 bases unmatched. CDR3 loop: CASTHKQGSSRGYTF. The CDR3, as DNA: TGTGCCAGCACCCACAAACAGGGGTCGTCGCGTGGCTACACCTTC.

The rearrangement links TRBV10-1 to TRBJ2-1; 7 bases are a match to TRBD2. Germline lookup yields CDR1 WNHNN and CDR2 SYGVQD (reference sequence). The CDR3 consists of 14 residues. With V trimmed by 6 bases and J by 6 bases, 8 bases remained unmatched. The CDR3: CASRGGTSGNEQFF. In DNA, the CDR3 is TGCGCCAGCAGGGGGGGGACTTCTGGCAATGAGCAGTTCTTC.

The rearrangement joins TRBV4-1 to TRBJ1-5; D gene unclear. The CDR3 is 15 amino acids. Germline values: CDR1 MGHRA, CDR2 YSYEKL. Trimming cost V 4 bases and J 2 bases, with 12 bases left between them. The chain's CDR3 is CASSPGGGGNQPQHF. For the CDR3, the DNA is TGCGCCAGCAGCCCCGGAGGCGGGGGCAATCAGCCCCAGCATTTT.

The V and J genes are TRBV7-9 and TRBJ1-3; D perhaps matches TRBD1 (6 bases). The germline CDR1 and CDR2 sequences are SEHNR and FQNEAQ (reference sequence). The length of the CDR3 is 15 residues. V gave up 5 bases and J gave up 0 bases, with 11 bases separating them. CDR3 nucleotides: TGTGCCAGCAGCCCAGGGGTACGCTCTGGAAACACCATATATTTT. This encodes CASSPGVRSGNTIYF.

The V call is TRBV2, the J call TRBJ1-1, with 8 bases aligning to TRBD1. V gave up 2 bases and J gave up 5 bases; unmatched junction bases: 10. CDR1 is SNHLY and CDR2 is FYNNEI in the germline V gene. This CDR3 has 16 residues. The CDR3, as DNA: TGTGCCAGCAGTGAAAGTCAGGGGGCGAGCTCAACTGAAGCTTTCTTT. Its translation: CASSESQGASSTEAFF.

This clone turned up a few times. The rearrangement uses TRBV7-6 and TRBJ2-3; 11 bases fit TRBD2. Germline CDR1 SGHVS, CDR2 FNYEAQ. Unmatched junction bases numbered 7, after V lost 1 base and J lost 7 bases. The CDR3 loop spans 16 amino acids. This CDR3 is CASSLEASGGRNTQYF. CDR3 DNA: TGTGCCAGCAGCTTAGAAGCTAGCGGGGGGAGAAATACGCAGTATTTT.

The gene calls are TRBV14 and TRBJ2-7; D is perhaps TRBD2 (5 bases). CDR3 length: 15 amino acids. Germline V gives CDR1 SGHDN, CDR2 FVKESK. The V end was cut by 1 base, the J end by 2 bases, with 12 bases between. The DNA for the CDR3 is TGTGCCAGCAGCCAAGGGACGGACTTTCCCTACGAGCAGTACTTC. The encoded protein is CASSQGTDFPYEQYF.

This clone has a single count. V usage is TRBV2 and J usage is TRBJ1-4, with 9 bases matching TRBD1. Germline CDR1 is SNHLY and CDR2 is FYNNEI. The CDR3 is 17 residues long. V dropped 11 bases and J dropped 8; count of bases not matched to a gene: 21. The CDR3 coding sequence is TGTGCCGCCTCCCCGGACAGGGGCGCTTTCGTAGGCGAAAAACTGTTTTTT. Its translation: CAASPDRGAFVGEKLFF.

Points on this clone: The junction differs from germline at one of its ends, possibly a read error. The rearrangement uses TRBV7-9 and TRBJ1-2; 9 positions agree with TRBD1. Per the germline V gene, CDR1 is SEHNR and CDR2 is FQNEAQ (reference sequence). The CDR3 loop spans 14 amino acids. CDR3 region: CSSNQDRGGEGYTF. The CDR3 DNA reads TGTTCCAGCAACCAGGACAGGGGCGGAGAAGGCTACACCTTC.

This chain joins TRBV29-1 and TRBJ1-4; maybe TRBD1 (5 bases). Germline V lookup: CDR1 SQVTM, CDR2 ANQGSEA. This CDR3 has 16 amino acids. With 4 bases removed from V and 3 bases from J, the gap between germline ends came to 18 bases. CDR3 amino acids: CSVGGTTRDSNEKLFF. For the CDR3, the DNA is TGCAGCGTTGGGGGGACTACCCGGGACTCTAATGAAAAACTGTTTTTT. Drawing the rest from reference TRBV29-1 and TRBJ1-4, the complete variable domain is SAVISQKPSRDICQRGTSLTIQCQVDSQVTMMFWYRQQPGQSLTLIATANQGSEATYESGFVIDKFPISRPNLTFSTLTVSNMSPEDSSIYLCSVGGTTRDSNEKLFFGSGTQLSVL.

The chain joins TRBV10-1 to TRBJ2-7, with D maybe TRBD1 (7 bases). The V gene's germline CDR1 is WNHNN and CDR2 SYGVQD (reference sequence). V lost 9 bases and J 4 bases, leaving 16 bases between the germline ends. The CDR3 has 13 amino acids. CDR3 region: CARLDREEYEQYF. CDR3 in DNA: TGCGCCAGGTTAGACAGGGAGGAGTACGAGCAGTACTTC.

J is TRBJ2-7 and V is TRBV9, with TRBD1 matching over 11 bases. J was trimmed by 2 bases and V by 2 bases; bases with no gene match: 9. The CDR3 covers 17 residues. In germline, CDR1 is SGDLS, CDR2 YYNGEE. Here the CDR3 reads CASSVSSGTGGPYEQYF. The DNA of the CDR3 is TGTGCCAGCAGCGTTTCCTCCGGGACAGGGGGACCCTACGAGCAGTACTTC.

The rearrangement uses TRBV7-3 and TRBJ1-3, with D possibly matching TRBD1 (6 bases). CDR1 is SGHTA and CDR2 is FQGTGA in the germline V gene. Between the trimmed V and J ends, which lost 10 bases and 4 bases, there was a span of 17 bases. The CDR3 contains 14 residues. The CDR3 nucleotides are TGTGCCACGATCCTCGGGGGGCACGGAAACACCATATATTTT. It translates to CATILGGHGNTIYF.

The chain links TRBV7-9 to TRBJ2-5, with D unresolved. Trimming cost V 6 bases and J 1 base, with 9 bases left between them. This CDR3 comprises 13 residues. Per germline, CDR1 SEHNR and CDR2 FQNEAQ (reference sequence). CDR3 region: CASRAPGQETQYF. The CDR3 bases are TGTGCCAGCAGGGCCCCGGGCCAAGAGACCCAGTACTTC. The full variable domain, rest sourced from reference TRBV7-9 and TRBJ2-5, is DTGVSQNPRHKITKRGQNVTFRCDPISEHNRLYWYRQTLGQGPEFLTYFQNEAQLEKSRLLSDRFSAERPKGSFSTLEIQRTEQGDSAMYLCASRAPGQETQYFGPGTRLLVL.

The rearrangement joins TRBV5-1 to TRBJ2-2; D is ambiguous. V gave up 0 bases and J gave up 7 bases, with 10 bases separating them. Germline CDR1 SGHRS, CDR2 YFSETQ. This CDR3 contains 14 residues. The DNA for the CDR3 is TGCGCCAGCAGCTTGGGCGGTCCCGACGGGGAGCTGTTTTTT. Protein product: CASSLGGPDGELFF.

About this clone itself: Its ends do not fully match the called genes, so a read error is possible. The chain couples TRBV4-2 to TRBJ1-1, with 8 bases lining up with TRBD1. Germline V gene lookup returns CDR1 LGHNA and CDR2 YNFKEQ. The CDR3 length is 16 residues. CDR3 sequence (DNA): TGTGCCCGCAGCCAAAGCTTCAGGGGGCGTAGGGCTGAAGCTTTCTTT. Translated, it gives CARSQSFRGRRAEAFF.

This clone was seen a single time. This sequence joins TRBV25-1 and TRBJ2-2; 15 positions match TRBD2. J was trimmed by 4 bases and V by 4 bases; bases with no gene match: 1. Germline CDR1 MGHDK, CDR2 SYGVNS. CDR3 length equals 16 residues. The CDR3 protein is CASSGTSGGVTGELFF. In nucleotides, the CDR3 is TGTGCCAGCAGTGGGACTAGCGGGGGGGTCACCGGGGAGCTGTTTTTT.

The chain joins TRBV12-2 to TRBJ2-2; the D call in the table, TRBD1, was not verified against the DNA. TRBV12-2 is a recognized pseudogene. The CDR3 has 13 amino acids. The CDR3 DNA is TGTGCAAGCCCGTCCCAGGTACTGAGGGAGCTGTTTTTT. Translation: CASPSQVLRELFF.

This chain uses TRBV9 with TRBJ2-1; D perhaps matches TRBD2 (7 bases). In germline, CDR1 is SGDLS, CDR2 YYNGEE. Trimming took 3 bases from V and 4 from J, leaving 26 bases between them. This CDR3 has 19 residues. In DNA form, the CDR3 reads TGTGCCAGCAGCGAGTCCCCGATTTCCGGGGGAGGGGGATACAATGAGCAGTTCTTC. This gives the protein CASSESPISGGGGYNEQFF.

CDR3 amino acids: CASSASGWGAANQPQHF. The CDR3 DNA sequence: TGTGCCAGCAGCGCCTCGGGATGGGGTGCCGCCAATCAGCCCCAGCATTTT. The chain joins TRBV11-2 to TRBJ1-5; no clear D. The germline V gene encodes CDR1 SGHAT and CDR2 FQNNGV. The V and J ends lost 5 bases and 3 bases respectively, with 20 bases between them. The CDR3 runs to 17 residues.

The chain links TRBV6-5 to TRBJ2-7; 8 nucleotides match TRBD2. The CDR3 consists of 13 residues. The junction had 7 bases not matched to a gene; V was cut back by 8 bases and J by 4 bases. CDR1 and CDR2 from the germline V gene are MNHEY and SVGAGI. Written as DNA, the CDR3 is TGTGCCAGCGGCTGGGCTAGCGGGTACGAGCAGTACTTC. Translation gives CASGWASGYEQYF.

This clone was recorded only once. The chain combines TRBV10-1 with TRBJ1-1; 11 nucleotides line up with TRBD1. Germline V gene data show CDR1 as WNHNN and CDR2 as SYGVQD (reference sequence). CDR3 size: 16 residues. V shed 2 bases, J shed 6 bases, and the junction held 8 bases outside the gene matches. The chain's CDR3 is CASSEQIGTGGPEAFF. In DNA form, the CDR3 reads TGCGCCAGCAGTGAGCAAATCGGGACAGGGGGACCTGAAGCTTTCTTT.

The rearrangement links TRBV28 to TRBJ1-1; D uncertain. CDR1 is MDHEN, CDR2 SYDVKM, per germline. Trimming stripped 6 bases from V and 3 bases from J, with 11 bases between. The CDR3 length is 13 residues. CDR3 nucleotide sequence: TGTGCCAGCAGGCCCGGGATGTACACTGAAGCTTTCTTT. It is translated as CASRPGMYTEAFF.

This chain uses TRBV9 with TRBJ1-5, with 7 bases that match TRBD1. CDR3 length: 14 residues. V trimming: 4 bases; J trimming: 3 bases; junction bases outside the gene matches: 4. Per germline, CDR1 SGDLS and CDR2 YYNGEE. The chain's CDR3 is CASSYTGANQPQHF. The CDR3 nucleotides read TGTGCCAGCAGCTATACAGGGGCCAATCAGCCCCAGCATTTT.

This clone occurred once. The chain couples TRBV7-2 to TRBJ2-3, with a tentative D call TRBD1 (6 bases). CDR1 SGHTA and CDR2 FQGNSA come from the germline V gene. The CDR3 runs 14 residues. The germline V and J ends were trimmed by 5 bases and 4 bases, with 13 bases remaining between them. The CDR3: CASSDQTGPDTQYF. In DNA form, the CDR3 reads TGTGCCAGCAGCGACCAGACAGGCCCAGATACGCAGTATTTT.

This rearrangement joins TRBV11-2 to TRBJ1-2, with TRBD1 matching over 8 bases. The V gene end was trimmed by 5 bases and the J gene end by 2 bases; junction bases not matched to a gene: 4. The germline V gene has CDR1 SGHAT and CDR2 FQNNGV. The CDR3 sequence is 14 residues long. The CDR3, as DNA: TGTGCCAGCAGCCGGCCAGGGGGCAACTATGGCTACACCTTC. Protein product: CASSRPGGNYGYTF.

The chain joins TRBV10-3 to TRBJ2-1; 11 bases match TRBD2. Per germline, CDR1 ENHRY and CDR2 SYGVKD. Germline trimming cut 8 bases from V and 7 bases from J; bases unmatched to any gene: 10. This CDR3 comprises 15 residues. The CDR3: CAIWDSGRAANEQFF. The CDR3 DNA reads as TGTGCCATCTGGGATAGCGGGAGGGCGGCTAATGAGCAGTTCTTC.

V and J are TRBV9 and TRBJ2-7; tentatively, D is TRBD1 (5 bases). Trimming stripped 0 bases from V and 1 base from J, with 8 bases between. The CDR3 contains 14 residues. In germline, CDR1 is SGDLS, CDR2 YYNGEE. The CDR3 spells CASSVDGASYEQYF. The DNA for the CDR3 is TGTGCCAGCAGCGTAGATGGGGCTTCCTACGAGCAGTACTTC.

The chain carries TRBV2 and TRBJ2-5, with D possibly being TRBD2 (5 bases). Germline CDR1 reads SNHLY; CDR2 reads FYNNEI. The CDR3 has 12 amino acids. Between the trimmed V and J ends, which lost 7 bases and 5 bases, there was a span of 11 bases. As DNA, the CDR3 is TGTGCCAGCACCCGGGGAAGTGAGACCCAGTACTTC. Translated, it gives CASTRGSETQYF.

This clone has more than one count but fewer than ten. The chain joins TRBV28 to TRBJ1-1; 8 positions match TRBD1. Germline V CDR1 and CDR2: MDHEN, SYDVKM. This CDR3 is 12 amino acids long. J was trimmed by 10 bases and V by 4 bases; bases with no gene match: 5. As DNA, the CDR3 is TGTGCCAGCAGTTCAGGACAGGGTAGAGCTTTCTTT. This sequence encodes CASSSGQGRAFF.